This T cell receptor beta chain was profiled in a study of blood T cell repertoires in COVID-19. Overall study: COVID-19 samples, acute and convalescent, were from the United States, Italy and Spain. PBMCs, B-cell-depleted T cells, or T cells were the source of the cDNA or gDNA that made up the material.

Authors' data handling: Amplified reference gene primers provided the basis for estimating nucleated cell counts. Some clones are missing from TCRdb's copy, which holds only in-frame ones; the method was immunoSEQ multiplex PCR. The V and J calls and the clone size are those of that table, but D and trimming were determined from the DNA. This sample yields just under 65,000 clones, of which 70% to 90% are seen a single time; more than 0.95% belongs to the top ten. This CDR3 spans 16 amino acids. Unmatched junction bases numbered 2, after V lost 0 bases and J lost 0 bases. From germline, CDR1 is SGHNT and CDR2 YENEEA.

Sequenced sample: peripheral blood. The sequence was collected from a man aged 40-50 years with acute or convalescent COVID-19. J is TRBJ2-5 and V is TRBV11-3, with 9 bases that match TRBD1. CDR3 sequence reads: CASSLDWDRDQETQYF. CDR3 DNA sequence: TGTGCCAGCAGCTTAGATTGGGACAGGGACCAAGAGACCCAGTACTTC.